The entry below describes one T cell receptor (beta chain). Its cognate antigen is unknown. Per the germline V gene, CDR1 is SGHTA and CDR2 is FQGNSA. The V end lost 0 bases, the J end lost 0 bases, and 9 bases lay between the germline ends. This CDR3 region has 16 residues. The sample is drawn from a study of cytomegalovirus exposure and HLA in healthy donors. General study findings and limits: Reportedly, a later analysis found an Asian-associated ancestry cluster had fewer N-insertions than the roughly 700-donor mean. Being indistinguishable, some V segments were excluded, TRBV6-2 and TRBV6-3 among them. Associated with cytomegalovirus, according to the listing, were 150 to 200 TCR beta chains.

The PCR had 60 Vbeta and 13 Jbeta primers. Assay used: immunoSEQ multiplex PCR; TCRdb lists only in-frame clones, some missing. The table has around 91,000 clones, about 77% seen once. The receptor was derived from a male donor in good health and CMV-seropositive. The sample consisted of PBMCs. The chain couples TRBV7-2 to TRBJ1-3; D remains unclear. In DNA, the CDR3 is TGTGCCAGCAGCTTAGCGCCTCCGAGCTCTGGAAACACCATATATTTT. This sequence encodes CASSLAPPSSGNTIYF.